This T cell receptor beta chain was sequenced during a study of OX40 agonist ivuxolimab in advanced cancers. Profiled with immunoSEQ multiplex PCR; TCRdb holds only in-frame clones, not every one. The table includes approximately 77,000 clones, around nine tenths detected once. Individuals having autoimmune disease history or systemic immunosuppression were not enrolled. Germline loops: CDR1 KGHSH, CDR2 LQKENI. The V segment lost 2 bases and the J segment 2 bases; nucleotides outside the gene matches: 6. There are 15 residues in the CDR3. The TCR sequence derives from an adult with an advanced solid tumor such as melanoma, head and neck, liver or kidney cancer. V and J are TRBV18 and TRBJ2-7, with 7 bases aligning to TRBD2. The sample was CD4+ or CD8+ T cells sorted from blood, taken in a trial of the OX40 agonist ivuxolimab. The CDR3: CASSPMAGATYEQYF. The CDR3 nucleotides are TGTGCCAGCTCACCAATGGCGGGAGCTACCTACGAGCAGTACTTC.